The following is a T cell receptor beta chain sequence with its context. Its target is unknown. Libraries used 5'RACE template switching adding universal primer site and UMIs. TCRdb reprocessed the 5' RACE reads, keeping one entry per CDR3 protein, no DNA. The sample holds fewer than 550,000 distinct CDR3 sequences. The data belong to a study of T cells expressing NK-cell markers. Study conclusions and caveats: The CD3+CD56-NKG2C+ fraction was also led by these clonotypes in several donors.

The CDR3 sequence is 11 residues long. The germline gives CDR1 MDHEN, CDR2 SYDVKM. The rearrangement uses TRBV28 and TRBJ1-1; TCRdb's D gene call, TRBD1, goes unchecked for lack of DNA. The sequencing sample was made of blood T cells: a sorted CD56 or NKG2C T cell subset, CD4+ or CD8+ T cells, or bulk PBMC T cells (not recorded which). This receptor was taken from a woman aged 45 to 65 in good health. CDR3 region: CASSLYREAFF. The variable domain in full, with the rest retrieved from reference TRBV28 and TRBJ1-1, is DVKVTQSSRYLVKRTGEKVFLECVQDMDHENMFWYRQDPGLGLRLIYFSYDVKMKEKGDIPEGYSVSREKKERFSLILESASTNQTSMYLCASSLYREAFFGQGTRLTVV.